A selection of T cell receptor beta chains follows, all from one sample in a study of shared clonotypes between healthy human individuals. Libraries were prepared by immunoSEQ multiplex PCR; TCRdb keeps only in-frame clonotypes and omits some of them. The sample contains millions of clones, over 85% of which appear only once. Sequencing was done on a sample of naive CD4+ T cells sorted from blood. The receptors shown here come from a man in his late teens or twenties in good health. Both conserved end residues are part of each CDR3. The order of the fields is clone size, V gene, J gene, D gene, CDR3 protein, CDR3 DNA. D genes are given only for firm matches. Expanded clones are given a class, and other clones once, few, many or no size at all.

size: -; V: TRBV5-1; J: TRBJ2-3; D: TRBD2; CDR3: CASRPSSGKVSDTQYF; DNA: TGCGCCAGCAGGCCTTCTAGCGGGAAGGTTTCTGATACGCAGTATTTT
size: -; V: TRBV27; J: TRBJ2-1; D: -; CDR3: CASSRLGERKNEQFF; DNA: TGTGCCAGCAGTAGGCTGGGAGAACGGAAAAATGAGCAGTTCTTC
size: -; V: TRBV7-9; J: TRBJ2-7; D: TRBD1; CDR3: CASSFGDRAYEQYF; DNA: TGTGCCAGCAGCTTTGGGGACAGGGCCTACGAGCAGTACTTC
size: -; V: TRBV7-9; J: TRBJ1-1; D: -; CDR3: CASSLQAMNTEAFF; DNA: TGTGCCAGCAGCCTACAGGCGATGAACACTGAAGCTTTCTTT
size: -; V: TRBV6-1; J: TRBJ2-2; D: -; CDR3: CASSEGPSGRGTGELFF; DNA: TGTGCCAGCAGTGAGGGCCCCTCGGGGCGAGGCACCGGGGAGCTGTTTTTT
size: -; V: TRBV16; J: TRBJ1-2; D: -; CDR3: CASSRSEGYGYTF; DNA: TGTGCCAGCAGCCGCAGTGAGGGGTATGGCTACACCTTC
size: -; V: TRBV5-5; J: TRBJ2-3; D: TRBD2; CDR3: CASSLLLAVPDTQYF; DNA: TGTGCCAGCAGCTTACTACTAGCGGTACCAGATACGCAGTATTTT
size: -; V: TRBV6-5; J: TRBJ2-7; D: TRBD1; CDR3: CASSRDRSSYEQYF; DNA: TGTGCCAGCAGTCGGGACAGGAGCTCCTACGAGCAGTACTTC
size: -; V: TRBV30; J: TRBJ2-2; D: TRBD2; CDR3: CAWSVVAGSTGELFF; DNA: TGTGCCTGGAGTGTGGTAGCGGGAAGCACCGGGGAGCTGTTTTTT
size: -; V: TRBV19; J: TRBJ1-1; D: -; CDR3: CASTVRDTNTEAFF; DNA: TGTGCCAGTACTGTCCGGGATACGAACACTGAAGCTTTCTTT
size: -; V: TRBV27; J: TRBJ2-4; D: TRBD2; CDR3: CASSFLGSGRAAAKNIQYF; DNA: TGTGCCAGCAGTTTTTTGGGTAGCGGGAGGGCCGCGGCCAAAAACATTCAGTACTTC
size: -; V: TRBV4-1; J: TRBJ1-3; D: -; CDR3: CASSPGVVIYF; DNA: TGCGCCAGCAGCCCCGGGGTCGTCATATATTTT
size: -; V: TRBV5-6; J: TRBJ1-5; D: TRBD1; CDR3: CASSLANRGDQPQHF; DNA: TGTGCCAGCAGCTTGGCCAACAGGGGCGATCAGCCCCAGCATTTT
size: few; V: TRBV30; J: TRBJ1-4; D: -; CDR3: CAWRGRPNEKLFF; DNA: TGTGCCTGGAGGGGCCGGCCTAATGAAAAACTGTTTTTT
size: -; V: TRBV14; J: TRBJ2-1; D: -; CDR3: CASSQGGTGEQFF; DNA: TGTGCCAGCAGCCAAGGGGGAACAGGTGAGCAGTTCTTC
size: -; V: TRBV6-6; J: TRBJ2-7; D: -; CDR3: CASSYSRQFYEQYF; DNA: TGTGCCAGCAGTTACTCGAGGCAGTTCTACGAGCAGTACTTC
size: -; V: TRBV18; J: TRBJ1-1; D: -; CDR3: CASSPLDRFNTEAFF; DNA: TGTGCCAGCTCACCCTTAGACAGGTTCAACACTGAAGCTTTCTTT
size: once; V: TRBV5-1; J: TRBJ1-2; D: -; CDR3: CASTPYPRTQDYGYTF; DNA: TGCGCCAGCACACCGTATCCGAGGACCCAAGATTATGGCTACACCTTC
size: -; V: TRBV10-3; J: TRBJ1-6; D: -; CDR3: CATRGTAGSPLHF; DNA: TGTGCCACCCGAGGGACGGCGGGTTCACCCCTCCACTTT
size: -; V: TRBV9; J: TRBJ2-7; D: -; CDR3: CASSVGTLYTYEQYF; DNA: TGTGCCAGCAGCGTTGGGACCCTTTACACCTACGAGCAGTACTTC
size: -; V: TRBV7-9; J: TRBJ2-7; D: -; CDR3: CASSQVEGKSSYEQYF; DNA: TGTGCCAGCAGCCAGGTTGAGGGGAAAAGCTCCTACGAGCAGTACTTC
size: -; V: TRBV28; J: TRBJ1-4; D: -; CDR3: CASSIRTGEKLFF; DNA: TGTGCCAGCAGTATACGGACGGGTGAAAAACTGTTTTTT
size: -; V: TRBV5-1; J: TRBJ2-3; D: -; CDR3: CASRGEYTQYF; DNA: TGCGCCAGCAGAGGCGAATATACGCAGTATTTT
size: -; V: TRBV6-5; J: TRBJ1-3; D: -; CDR3: CASSRLHSGNTIYF; DNA: TGTGCCAGCAGTCGACTACACTCTGGAAACACCATATATTTT
size: -; V: TRBV11-2; J: TRBJ2-7; D: -; CDR3: CASSFGGQVVEQYF; DNA: TGTGCCAGCAGCTTTGGAGGGCAGGTCGTCGAGCAGTACTTC
size: -; V: TRBV4-3; J: TRBJ2-3; D: TRBD1; CDR3: CASSLGFTGGVGTDTQYF; DNA: TGCGCCAGCAGCCTCGGCTTCACAGGGGGCGTTGGCACAGATACGCAGTATTTT
size: -; V: TRBV29-1; J: TRBJ1-3; D: -; CDR3: CSVEELSGTRGNTIYF; DNA: TGCAGCGTTGAAGAATTATCGGGGACGAGAGGAAACACCATATATTTT
size: -; V: TRBV19; J: TRBJ1-4; D: -; CDR3: CASSPDDRYEKLFF; DNA: TGTGCCAGTAGTCCCGACGACAGATATGAAAAACTGTTTTTT
size: -; V: TRBV29-1; J: TRBJ1-5; D: TRBD1; CDR3: CSVERDRREQPQHF; DNA: TGCAGCGTTGAAAGGGACAGGCGGGAGCAGCCCCAGCATTTT
size: -; V: TRBV11-3; J: TRBJ2-5; D: TRBD2; CDR3: CASSLGTKTEETQYF; DNA: TGTGCCAGCAGCCTTGGGACTAAGACAGAAGAGACCCAGTACTTC
size: few; V: TRBV6-5; J: TRBJ1-2; D: -; CDR3: CASSSTGFGYTF; DNA: TGTGCCAGCAGTTCCACAGGGTTTGGCTACACCTTC
size: -; V: TRBV6-1; J: TRBJ1-5; D: -; CDR3: CASGMGGEVNQPQHF; DNA: TGTGCCAGCGGGATGGGAGGGGAGGTCAATCAGCCCCAGCATTTT
size: -; V: TRBV18; J: TRBJ2-4; D: -; CDR3: CASSPQMLAKNIQYF; DNA: TGTGCCAGCTCACCACAAATGTTAGCCAAAAACATTCAGTACTTC
size: -; V: TRBV10-3; J: TRBJ1-6; D: TRBD1; CDR3: CAISEGQGSSYNSPLHF; DNA: TGTGCCATCAGTGAAGGACAGGGAAGCTCCTATAATTCACCCCTCCACTTT
size: -; V: TRBV7-8; J: TRBJ2-2; D: -; CDR3: CASRKDYSNTGELFF; DNA: TGTGCCAGCAGGAAGGACTATTCGAACACCGGGGAGCTGTTTTTT
size: once; V: TRBV5-1; J: TRBJ2-3; D: -; CDR3: CASSLEDRNTDTQYF; DNA: TGCGCCAGCAGCTTAGAGGACCGAAACACAGATACGCAGTATTTT
size: once; V: TRBV5-1; J: TRBJ2-7; D: -; CDR3: CASSTGGNYEQYF; DNA: TGCGCCAGCAGCACCGGGGGCAATTACGAGCAGTACTTC
size: -; V: TRBV7-9; J: TRBJ2-7; D: -; CDR3: CASSVNQYEQYF; DNA: TGTGCCAGCAGCGTAAACCAGTACGAGCAGTACTTC
size: -; V: TRBV2; J: TRBJ2-7; D: TRBD1; CDR3: CASRVPGQGSYEQYF; DNA: TGTGCCAGCAGGGTCCCGGGACAGGGATCCTACGAGCAGTACTTC
size: -; V: TRBV18; J: TRBJ2-7; D: -; CDR3: CASSPPSYSYEQYF; DNA: TGTGCCAGCTCACCACCAAGTTACTCCTACGAGCAGTACTTC
size: -; V: TRBV7-2; J: TRBJ2-7; D: -; CDR3: CASSPQEAFEQYF; DNA: TGTGCCAGCAGCCCCCAGGAGGCTTTCGAGCAGTACTTC
size: -; V: TRBV11-1; J: TRBJ2-7; D: -; CDR3: CASSPRDPGISYEQYF; DNA: TGTGCCAGCAGCCCCAGGGATCCGGGCATCTCCTACGAGCAGTACTTC
size: -; V: TRBV2; J: TRBJ2-2; D: -; CDR3: CASSRMDSRTGELFF; DNA: TGTGCCAGCAGTAGGATGGACAGTCGGACCGGGGAGCTGTTTTTT
size: -; V: TRBV30; J: TRBJ2-7; D: TRBD2; CDR3: CAWSVGGLAAYEQYF; DNA: TGTGCCTGGAGTGTGGGAGGACTAGCGGCCTACGAGCAGTACTTC
size: -; V: TRBV18; J: TRBJ2-7; D: TRBD1; CDR3: CASSLRQGSDEQYF; DNA: TGTGCCAGCTCCCTCCGACAGGGGAGCGACGAGCAGTACTTC
size: -; V: TRBV29-1; J: TRBJ1-2; D: TRBD1; CDR3: CSGEDRDTYGYTF; DNA: TGCAGCGGCGAGGACAGGGATACCTATGGCTACACCTTC
size: -; V: TRBV28; J: TRBJ1-2; D: -; CDR3: CASSLLPTNYGYTF; DNA: TGTGCCAGCAGTTTATTGCCTACTAACTATGGCTACACCTTC
size: few; V: TRBV5-8; J: TRBJ1-1; D: -; CDR3: CASSGRNTEAFF; DNA: TGTGCCAGCAGCGGGAGGAACACTGAAGCTTTCTTT
size: few; V: TRBV6-5; J: TRBJ1-5; D: -; CDR3: CASSLNSNQPQHF; DNA: TGTGCCAGCAGTTTAAATAGCAATCAGCCCCAGCATTTT
size: -; V: TRBV9; J: TRBJ2-6; D: -; CDR3: CASSHYYSLSGANVLTF; DNA: TGTGCCAGCAGCCATTATTACAGCCTCTCTGGGGCCAACGTCCTGACTTTC
size: once; V: TRBV2; J: TRBJ2-5; D: TRBD2; CDR3: CASSETLAGGWETQYF; DNA: TGTGCCAGCAGTGAAACCCTAGCGGGAGGGTGGGAGACCCAGTACTTC
size: -; V: TRBV19; J: TRBJ1-2; D: -; CDR3: CASSTGTSPVYGYTF; DNA: TGTGCCAGTAGTACAGGGACTTCTCCGGTCTATGGCTACACCTTC
size: -; V: TRBV5-1; J: TRBJ2-3; D: TRBD1; CDR3: CASSWRGQGTDTQYF; DNA: TGCGCCAGCAGCTGGCGGGGACAGGGCACAGATACGCAGTATTTT
size: -; V: TRBV7-2; J: TRBJ2-1; D: TRBD2; CDR3: CASSLAGRGGGNEQFF; DNA: TGTGCCAGCAGCTTAGCGGGTCGCGGGGGGGGCAATGAGCAGTTCTTC